This entry lists 17 T cell receptor beta chains sequenced from one sample in a study of T-cell reconstitution after alpha-beta-depleted transplantation in children. Unique molecular identifiers were incorporated during preparation of the TCRbeta library. Via MiXCR, TCRdb re-called the PCR reads, giving one row per CDR3 protein. This table has 200,000 to 250,000 distinct CDR3 sequences, roughly a quarter appearing once. Sequencing used PBMCs, mostly from graft donor cells, obtained 360 days after TCRalphabeta/CD19-depleted stem cell transplant. The receptors shown here come from a female patient younger than 10 who had a stem cell transplant for congenital amegakaryocytic thrombocytopenia, so the T cells may come from the graft donor.

The V call is TRBV19, the J call TRBJ2-6; 9 bases align to TRBD2. The junction had 7 bases not matched to a gene; V was cut back by 3 bases and J by 1 base. The CDR3 contains 18 residues. Germline CDR1 LNHDA, CDR2 SQIVND (reference sequence). CDR3 nucleotide sequence: TGTGCCAGTAGTATCCTAGCGGGGCGGAATTCTGGGGCCAACGTCCTGACTTTC. It yields the protein CASSILAGRNSGANVLTF.

This clonotype appeared many times. The J gene is TRBJ2-1, the V gene TRBV24-1, with 11 bases aligning to TRBD1. The ends lost 9 bases at V and 7 bases at J; junction bases unmatched: 7. Germline CDR1 KGHDR, CDR2 SFDVKD. There are 14 residues in the CDR3. The CDR3 nucleotides read TGTGCCACCGGTCGGGACAGGGGGTGGAATGAGCAGTTCTTC. Amino acids: CATGRDRGWNEQFF.

The chain joins TRBV18 to TRBJ2-3, with D possibly being TRBD1 (5 bases). CDR1 is KGHSH and CDR2 is LQKENI in the germline V gene. There are 17 residues in the CDR3. V lost 1 base, J lost 4 bases, and 18 bases lay in between. The CDR3 protein is CASSPRLDSRVADTQYF. The CDR3 DNA reads as TGTGCCAGCTCACCACGGTTAGATTCCAGGGTCGCAGATACGCAGTATTTT.

This clonotype turned up a few times. The V gene is TRBV20-1, the J gene TRBJ1-2; weak D call: TRBD1 (5 bases). Germline V gene lookup returns CDR1 DFQATT and CDR2 SNEGSKA (reference sequence). V was trimmed by 3 bases and J by 2 bases, leaving 10 bases between them. CDR3 length equals 13 residues. CDR3 sequence: CSARADRNYGYTF. CDR3 DNA sequence: TGCAGTGCTAGGGCCGACAGAAACTATGGCTACACCTTC.

This clonotype appeared once. The chain's CDR3 is CASSLWGSGSSAYEQYF. The CDR3 DNA reads as TGTGCCAGCAGTTTATGGGGTAGCGGGAGTAGCGCCTACGAGCAGTACTTC. This rearrangement joins TRBV27 to TRBJ2-7; 9 bases line up with TRBD2. The CDR3 is 17 residues long. Germline CDR1 reads MNHEY; CDR2 reads SMNVEV (reference sequence). The junction had 9 bases not matched to a gene; V was cut back by 1 base and J by 2 bases.

This clonotype has just a few counts. The chain links TRBV19 to TRBJ2-1; D perhaps matches TRBD2 (5 bases). The length of the CDR3 is 13 residues. Trimming left V 9 bases short and J 7 bases short, with 16 bases between. CDR1 and CDR2 from the germline V gene are LNHDA and SQIVND (reference sequence). This CDR3 is CASTYGRANEQFF. The DNA of the CDR3 is TGTGCCAGCACATATGGGCGGGCGAATGAGCAGTTCTTC.

The rearrangement links TRBV12-3 or TRBV12-4 to TRBJ2-7; TRBD1 might be the D (5 bases). The CDR3 is made up of 14 amino acids. Trimming stripped 6 bases from V and 2 bases from J, with 14 bases between. The CDR3 DNA sequence: TGTGCCAGCAGATCGCAGGGCCTTCCCTACGAGCAGTACTTC. The encoded protein is CASRSQGLPYEQYF.

This clonotype was recorded only once. The chain combines TRBV5-4 with TRBJ2-3; possible D gene TRBD2, 7 bases. CDR1 SGHNT and CDR2 YYREEE come from the germline V gene (reference sequence). The length of the CDR3 is 17 residues. V gave up 4 bases and J gave up 1 base, with 19 bases separating them. CDR3: CASSIGGGVSGTDTQYF. The CDR3 region has the DNA TGTGCCAGCAGCATCGGAGGGGGGGTGAGTGGCACAGATACGCAGTATTTT.

This clonotype is medium-sized by share. The gene calls are TRBV6-5 and TRBJ2-6, with no clear D. This CDR3 has 16 amino acids. CDR1 and CDR2 from the germline V gene are MNHEY and SVGAGI. The V gene lost 2 bases and the J gene lost 0 bases, with 8 bases spanning the gap. The CDR3 region has the DNA TGTGCCAGCAGTTACCTGACGGACTCTGGGGCCAACGTCCTGACTTTC. Translating it yields CASSYLTDSGANVLTF.

The chain is built from TRBV5-1 and TRBJ2-7; 8 nucleotides line up with TRBD2. The CDR3 consists of 15 residues. In germline, CDR1 is SGHRS, CDR2 YFSETQ. Germline trimming cut 4 bases from V and 4 bases from J; bases unmatched to any gene: 10. CDR3 amino acids: CASSTRGGVAYEQYF. CDR3 bases: TGCGCCAGCAGCACCCGGGGGGGAGTAGCTTACGAGCAGTACTTC.

The chain joins TRBV14 to TRBJ2-1, with D possibly called TRBD1 or TRBD2 (5 bases each). CDR1 SGHDN and CDR2 FVKESK come from the germline V gene. This CDR3 comprises 16 residues. V was cut by 2 bases and J by 6 bases, with 17 bases left in between. The CDR3 DNA reads as TGTGCCAGCAGCCAAACCGGGACCAGCGTTACCAATGAGCAGTTCTTC. As protein: CASSQTGTSVTNEQFF.

This clonotype was found many times. The gene calls are TRBV12-3 or TRBV12-4 and TRBJ2-1, with a possible D match to TRBD2 (5 bases). CDR3 size: 11 residues. The V and J ends lost 3 bases and 14 bases respectively, with 11 bases between them. This CDR3 is CASSFGETKFF. CDR3 sequence (DNA): TGTGCCAGCAGTTTCGGGGAAACGAAGTTCTTC.

In this sample, this clonotype turned up many times. V is TRBV4-3 and J is TRBJ1-1, with a possible D match to TRBD1 (6 bases). This CDR3 region has 15 residues. In germline, CDR1 is LGHNA, CDR2 YSLEER. With 1 base removed from V and 1 base from J, the gap between germline ends came to 10 bases. CDR3: CASSQGTAPNTEAFF. CDR3 bases: TGCGCCAGCAGCCAAGGGACAGCACCGAACACTGAAGCTTTCTTT.

CDR3: CASSQDGLGKETQYF. The CDR3 region has the DNA TGTGCCAGCAGCCAAGATGGGTTAGGCAAAGAGACCCAGTACTTC. The rearrangement uses TRBV3-1 and TRBJ2-5; no definite D call. CDR3 length: 15 amino acids. V gave up 0 bases and J gave up 3 bases, with 11 bases separating them. Germline loops: CDR1 LGHDT, CDR2 YNNKEL (reference sequence).

This clonotype showed up just a few times. The V and J genes are TRBV11-2 and TRBJ2-7; 7 bases are a match to TRBD1. V lost 0 bases and J lost 0; bases outside the gene matches: 2. The germline gives CDR1 SGHAT, CDR2 FQNNGV. The CDR3 is made up of 15 amino acids. The CDR3: CASSLDPGGSYEQYF. The CDR3 coding sequence is TGTGCCAGCAGCTTAGATCCAGGGGGCTCCTACGAGCAGTACTTC.

The V call is TRBV4-3, the J call TRBJ2-7; D perhaps matches TRBD1 (5 bases). Germline values: CDR1 LGHNA, CDR2 YSLEER. The CDR3 totals 15 residues. Trimming pared 0 bases from V and 3 bases from J, leaving 12 bases between. The CDR3 sequence is CASSQDTGAYYEQYF. The CDR3 DNA is TGCGCCAGCAGCCAAGATACAGGCGCGTACTACGAGCAGTACTTC.

V gene TRBV5-1 combines with J gene TRBJ2-5; 10 nucleotides line up with TRBD2. Trimming took 4 bases from V and 4 from J; bases not matched to a gene: 16. The V gene's germline CDR1 is SGHRS and CDR2 YFSETQ. The CDR3 sequence is 18 residues long. The chain's CDR3 is CASSDGAGGPDGVETQYF. The DNA of the CDR3 is TGCGCCAGCAGCGACGGAGCGGGAGGGCCCGATGGGGTAGAGACCCAGTACTTC.